This T cell receptor beta chain was identified in a study of cytomegalovirus exposure and HLA in healthy donors. PCR primers comprised 60 Vbeta and 13 Jbeta primers. Some clones are missing from TCRdb's copy, which holds only in-frame ones; the method was immunoSEQ multiplex PCR. Of 89,000 or so clones detected, about four fifths appear once; the ten largest clones hold approximately 9.9%. V lost 2 bases to trimming and J lost 6 bases; unmatched junction nucleotides: 4. The CDR3 extends over 14 amino acids. The germline V gene has CDR1 ENHRY and CDR2 SYGVKD. Specimen: PBMCs. The receptor's source is a man aged 18 to 29 in good health and CMV-seropositive. V is TRBV10-3 and J is TRBJ1-2; 9 bases fit TRBD1. This CDR3 is CAISETGGADGYTF. CDR3 DNA: TGTGCCATCAGTGAGACAGGGGGCGCAGATGGCTACACCTTC.